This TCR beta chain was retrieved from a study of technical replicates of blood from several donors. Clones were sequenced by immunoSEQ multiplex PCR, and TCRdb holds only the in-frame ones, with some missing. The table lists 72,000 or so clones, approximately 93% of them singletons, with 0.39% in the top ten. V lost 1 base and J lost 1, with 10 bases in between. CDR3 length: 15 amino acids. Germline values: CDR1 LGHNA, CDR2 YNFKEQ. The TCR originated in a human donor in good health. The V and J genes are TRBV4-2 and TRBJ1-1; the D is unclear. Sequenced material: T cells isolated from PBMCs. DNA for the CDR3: TGTGCCAGCAGCCAAGTGGCAGTACCGAACACTGAAGCTTTCTTT. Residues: CASSQVAVPNTEAFF.